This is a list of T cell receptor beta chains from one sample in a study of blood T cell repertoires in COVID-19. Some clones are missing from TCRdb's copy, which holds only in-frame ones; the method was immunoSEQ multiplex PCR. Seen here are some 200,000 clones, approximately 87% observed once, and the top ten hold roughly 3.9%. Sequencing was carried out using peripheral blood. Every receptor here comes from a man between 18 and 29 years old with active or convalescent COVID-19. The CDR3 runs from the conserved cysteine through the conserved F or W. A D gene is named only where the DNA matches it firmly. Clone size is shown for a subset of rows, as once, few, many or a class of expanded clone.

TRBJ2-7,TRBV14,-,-,CASSVSDSPYEQYF,TGTGCCAGCAGCGTTTCTGACAGTCCCTACGAGCAGTACTTC
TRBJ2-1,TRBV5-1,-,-,CASSGGLSNEQFF,TGCGCCAGCAGCGGGGGCCTCAGCAATGAGCAGTTCTTC
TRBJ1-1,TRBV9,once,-,CASSATLSGAPNTEAFF,TGTGCCAGCAGCGCCACCCTATCAGGGGCCCCGAACACTGAAGCTTTCTTT
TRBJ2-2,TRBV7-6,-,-,CASSYGGGELFF,TGTGCCAGCAGCTACGGTGGCGGGGAGCTGTTTTTT
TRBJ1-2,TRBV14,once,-,CASSQEAYEDYGYTF,TGTGCCAGCAGCCAAGAGGCCTACGAGGACTATGGCTACACCTTC
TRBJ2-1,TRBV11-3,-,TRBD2,CASSLGLLAGGSYNEQFF,TGTGCCAGCAGCCTAGGACTGCTAGCGGGAGGCTCCTACAATGAGCAGTTCTTC
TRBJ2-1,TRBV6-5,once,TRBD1,CASSPGQGNEQFF,TGTGCCAGCAGTCCGGGACAGGGGAATGAGCAGTTCTTC
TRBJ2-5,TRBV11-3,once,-,CASSPTGTLQRETQYF,TGTGCCAGCAGCCCCACTGGGACACTCCAGCGAGAGACCCAGTACTTC
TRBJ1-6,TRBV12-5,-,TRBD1,CASGLEGPGQASNSPLHF,TGTGCTAGTGGTTTGGAAGGACCGGGACAGGCCTCTAATTCACCCCTCCACTTT
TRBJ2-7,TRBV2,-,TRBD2,CASSVRGRDEQYF,TGTGCCAGCAGTGTCCGGGGGAGGGACGAGCAGTACTTC
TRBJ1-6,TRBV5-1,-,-,CASSLASQGNSPLHF,TGCGCCAGCAGCTTGGCGAGTCAGGGGAATTCACCCCTCCACTTT
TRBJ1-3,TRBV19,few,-,CASSLFPGDYGNTIYF,TGTGCCAGTAGTCTCTTCCCAGGGGATTATGGAAACACCATATATTTT
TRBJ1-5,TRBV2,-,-,CASSDRGGSNQPQHF,TGTGCCAGCAGTGATCGGGGGGGAAGCAATCAGCCCCAGCATTTT
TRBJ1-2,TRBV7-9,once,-,CASSPRQGHPNYGYTF,TGTGCCAGCAGTCCCCGCCAGGGACATCCTAACTATGGCTACACCTTC
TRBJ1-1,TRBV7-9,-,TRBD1,CASRPRTGYTEAFF,TGTGCCAGCAGGCCACGGACAGGGTATACTGAAGCTTTCTTT
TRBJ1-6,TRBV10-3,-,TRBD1,CAIRPGQGENSPLHF,TGTGCCATCAGGCCGGGACAGGGGGAAAATTCACCCCTCCACTTT
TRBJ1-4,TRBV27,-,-,CASSLWGRGKLFF,TGTGCCAGCAGTTTGTGGGGGCGTGGAAAACTGTTTTTT
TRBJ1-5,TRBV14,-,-,CASSQDTVAAREALCSNQPQHF,TGTGCCAGCAGCCAAGACACAGTAGCGGCCAGGGAGGCACTGTGTAGCAATCAGCCCCAGCATTTT
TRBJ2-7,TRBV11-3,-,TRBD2,CASSLASGRAFNEQYF,TGTGCCAGCAGCTTAGCCAGCGGGAGGGCCTTCAACGAGCAGTACTTC
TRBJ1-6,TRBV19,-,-,CASGLSSYNSPLHF,TGTGCCAGTGGGCTTAGCTCCTATAATTCACCCCTCCACTTT
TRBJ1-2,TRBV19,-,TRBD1,CASNHIPLGRGPYGYTF,TGTGCCAGTAACCACATCCCCCTGGGCAGGGGGCCCTATGGCTACACCTTC
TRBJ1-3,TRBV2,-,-,CASSEQGNTIYF,TGTGCCAGCAGTGAACAGGGAAACACCATATATTTT
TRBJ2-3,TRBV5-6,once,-,CASSEDWSTDTQYF,TGTGCCAGCAGCGAGGACTGGAGCACAGATACGCAGTATTTT
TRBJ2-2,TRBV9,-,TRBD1,CASSAAGQGSLGELFF,TGTGCCAGCAGCGCGGCGGGACAGGGCAGCCTCGGGGAGCTGTTTTTT
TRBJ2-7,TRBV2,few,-,CASSEVGVGAPPYEQYF,TGTGCCAGCAGTGAAGTAGGGGTAGGGGCCCCCCCCTACGAGCAGTACTTC
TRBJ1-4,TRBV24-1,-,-,CATSDGQGNNEKLFF,TGTGCCACCAGTGATGGGCAGGGCAATAATGAAAAACTGTTTTTT
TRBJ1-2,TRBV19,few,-,CASSMQQGGFGYTF,TGTGCCAGTAGTATGCAGCAGGGCGGTTTTGGCTACACCTTC
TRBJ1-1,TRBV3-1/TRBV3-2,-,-,CASSQGYMNTEAFF,TGTGCCAGCAGCCAAGGATACATGAACACTGAAGCTTTCTTT
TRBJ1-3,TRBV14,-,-,CASSKQDKGMAYRGNTIYF,TGTGCCAGCAGCAAACAAGACAAGGGTATGGCGTATAGAGGGAACACCATATATTTT
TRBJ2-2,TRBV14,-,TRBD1,CASSQVETGRWDPAGELFF,TGTGCCAGCAGCCAAGTCGAGACAGGGCGGTGGGATCCTGCCGGGGAGCTGTTTTTT
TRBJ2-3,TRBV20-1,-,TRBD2,CSASRPGRGGLGDTQYF,TGCAGTGCTAGTCGTCCGGGGCGCGGGGGGCTGGGTGATACGCAGTATTTT
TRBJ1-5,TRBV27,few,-,CASSSRVGGSNQPQHF,TGTGCCAGCAGCTCTCGGGTGGGGGGAAGCAATCAGCCCCAGCATTTT
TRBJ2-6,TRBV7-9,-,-,CASAPQGAAGANVLTF,TGTGCCAGCGCACCACAGGGAGCGGCTGGGGCCAACGTCCTGACTTTC
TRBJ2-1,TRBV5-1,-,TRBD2,CASRASGYNEQFF,TGCGCCAGCAGGGCTAGCGGATACAATGAGCAGTTCTTC
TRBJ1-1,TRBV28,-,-,CASSGGRGTEAFF,TGTGCCAGCAGTGGCGGCAGGGGCACTGAAGCTTTCTTT
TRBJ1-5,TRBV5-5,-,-,CASSLAGNNNQPQHF,TGTGCCAGCAGCTTGGCGGGGAACAACAATCAGCCCCAGCATTTT
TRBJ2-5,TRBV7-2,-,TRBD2,CASSLVTSGGRQTQYF,TGTGCCAGCAGCTTAGTCACTAGCGGGGGAAGACAGACCCAGTACTTC
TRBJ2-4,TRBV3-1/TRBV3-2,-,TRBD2,CASSQGGIAVKNIQYF,TGTGCCAGCAGCCAGGGGGGGATAGCGGTCAAAAACATTCAGTACTTC
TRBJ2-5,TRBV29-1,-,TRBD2,CSARRGATSSLETQYF,TGCAGCGCCCGGCGGGGGGCTACCTCGTCGTTGGAGACCCAGTACTTC
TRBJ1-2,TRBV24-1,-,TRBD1,CATSDSAWDRDYGYTF,TGTGCCACCAGTGATTCTGCCTGGGACAGGGACTATGGCTACACCTTC
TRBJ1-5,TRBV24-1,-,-,CATSDFKGQGESQPQHF,TGTGCCACCAGTGATTTCAAGGGGCAAGGGGAAAGTCAGCCCCAGCATTTT
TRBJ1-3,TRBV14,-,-,CASSRALKQGSSGNTIYF,TGTGCCAGCAGCCGCGCTCTTAAACAGGGAAGCTCTGGAAACACCATATATTTT
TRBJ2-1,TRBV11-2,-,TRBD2,CASSSSGRAKDEQFF,TGTGCCAGCAGCTCCAGCGGGAGGGCCAAAGATGAGCAGTTCTTC
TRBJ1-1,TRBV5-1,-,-,CASSYRGSGTEAFF,TGCGCCAGCAGCTATCGGGGTTCGGGGACTGAAGCTTTCTTT
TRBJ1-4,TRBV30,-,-,CAWRLRGGEKLFF,TGTGCCTGGAGACTTAGGGGTGGGGAAAAACTGTTTTTT
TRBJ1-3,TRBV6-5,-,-,CASRTRADSGNTIYF,TGTGCCAGCAGAACGAGGGCCGACTCTGGAAACACCATATATTTT
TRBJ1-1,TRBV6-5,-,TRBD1,CASTLQGAAEAFF,TGTGCCAGCACTTTACAGGGGGCAGCTGAAGCTTTCTTT
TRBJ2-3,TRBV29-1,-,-,CSVPYSTDTQYF,TGCAGCGTTCCCTATTCCACAGATACGCAGTATTTT
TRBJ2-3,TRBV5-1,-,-,CASSSGTPQGTQYF,TGCGCCAGCAGCTCTGGGACACCCCAGGGTACGCAGTATTTT
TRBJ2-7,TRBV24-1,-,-,CATSDRRDSSSYEQYF,TGTGCCACCAGTGATAGGCGAGACTCGAGCTCCTACGAGCAGTACTTC
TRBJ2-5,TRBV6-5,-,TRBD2,CASIPTSGGKETQYF,TGTGCCAGCATTCCGACTAGCGGGGGAAAAGAGACCCAGTACTTC
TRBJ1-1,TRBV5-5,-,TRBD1,CASSFQGQGTHTEAFF,TGTGCCAGCAGCTTTCAGGGACAGGGGACCCACACTGAAGCTTTCTTT
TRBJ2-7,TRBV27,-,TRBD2,CASSLIVGTSGEQYF,TGTGCCAGCAGTTTAATTGTTGGGACTAGCGGCGAGCAGTACTTC
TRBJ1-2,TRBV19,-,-,CASSIARHQGGYNYGYTF,TGTGCCAGTAGTATAGCGAGGCACCAGGGAGGATATAACTATGGCTACACCTTC
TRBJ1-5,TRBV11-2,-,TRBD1,CASSWTGLDIRPQHF,TGTGCCAGCAGCTGGACAGGGTTGGATATAAGGCCCCAGCATTTT
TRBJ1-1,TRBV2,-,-,CATSQGHEAFF,TGTGCCACAAGCCAGGGCCATGAAGCTTTCTTT
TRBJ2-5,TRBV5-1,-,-,CASSPLTSSQETQYF,TGCGCCAGCAGCCCGCTCACTAGCTCCCAAGAGACCCAGTACTTC